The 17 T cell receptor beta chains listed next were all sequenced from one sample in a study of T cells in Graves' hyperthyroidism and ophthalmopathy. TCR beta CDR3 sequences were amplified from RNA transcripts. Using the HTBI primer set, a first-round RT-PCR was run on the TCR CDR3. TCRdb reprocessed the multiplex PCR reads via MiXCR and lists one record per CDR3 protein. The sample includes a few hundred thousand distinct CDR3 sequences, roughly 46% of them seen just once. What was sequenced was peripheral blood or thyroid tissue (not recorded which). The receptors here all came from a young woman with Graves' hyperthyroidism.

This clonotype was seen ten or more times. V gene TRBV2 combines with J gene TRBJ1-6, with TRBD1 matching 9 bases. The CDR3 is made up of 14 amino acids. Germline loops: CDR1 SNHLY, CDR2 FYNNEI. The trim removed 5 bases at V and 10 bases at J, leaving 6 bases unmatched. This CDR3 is CASSRDRAASPLHF. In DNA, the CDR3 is TGTGCCAGCAGTCGGGACAGGGCGGCCTCACCCCTCCACTTT.

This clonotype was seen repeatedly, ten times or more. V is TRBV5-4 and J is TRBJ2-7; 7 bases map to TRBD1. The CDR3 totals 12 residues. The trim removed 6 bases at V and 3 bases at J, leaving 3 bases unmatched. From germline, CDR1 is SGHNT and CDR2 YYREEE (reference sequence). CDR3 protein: CASIGDSYEQYF. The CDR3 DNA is TGTGCCAGCATCGGGGACAGCTACGAGCAGTACTTC.

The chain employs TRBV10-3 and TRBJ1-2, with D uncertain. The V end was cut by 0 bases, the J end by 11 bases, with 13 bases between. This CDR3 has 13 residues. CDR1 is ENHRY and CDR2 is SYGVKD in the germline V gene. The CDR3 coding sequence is TGTGCCATCAGTGAGTCTGGTGCCTTCGTGTACACCTTC. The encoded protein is CAISESGAFVYTF.

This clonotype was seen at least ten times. CDR3 sequence: CASTLRDRFSPLHF. DNA of the CDR3: TGTGCCAGCACCCTCCGGGACAGATTTTCACCCCTCCACTTT. V and J are TRBV27 and TRBJ1-6; 7 positions match TRBD1. The CDR3 spans 14 residues. Germline CDR1 MNHEY, CDR2 SMNVEV (reference sequence). After removal of 7 bases from V and 9 bases from J, the junction contained 9 bases not matched to a gene.

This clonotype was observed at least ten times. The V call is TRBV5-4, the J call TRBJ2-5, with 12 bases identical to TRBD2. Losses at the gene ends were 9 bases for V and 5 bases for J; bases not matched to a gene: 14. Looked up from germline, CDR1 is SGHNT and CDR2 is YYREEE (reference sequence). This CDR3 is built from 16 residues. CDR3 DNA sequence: TGTGCCATCGGACAGCCTAGCGGGAGGGCTTGGGAGACCCAGTACTTC. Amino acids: CAIGQPSGRAWETQYF. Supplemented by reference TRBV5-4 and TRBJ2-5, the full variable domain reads ETGVTQSPTHLIKTRGQQVTLRCSSQSGHNTVSWYQQALGQGPQFIFQYYREEENGRGNFPPRFSGLQFPNYSSELNVNALELDDSALYLCAIGQPSGRAWETQYFGPGTRLLVL.

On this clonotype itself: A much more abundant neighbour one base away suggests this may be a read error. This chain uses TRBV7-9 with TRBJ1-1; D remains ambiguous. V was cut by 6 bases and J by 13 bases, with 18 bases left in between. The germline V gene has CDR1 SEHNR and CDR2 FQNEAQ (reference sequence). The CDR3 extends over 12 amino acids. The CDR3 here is CASSLGFNLGFF. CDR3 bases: TGTGCCAGCAGTCTCGGATTCAACCTGGGTTTCTTT.

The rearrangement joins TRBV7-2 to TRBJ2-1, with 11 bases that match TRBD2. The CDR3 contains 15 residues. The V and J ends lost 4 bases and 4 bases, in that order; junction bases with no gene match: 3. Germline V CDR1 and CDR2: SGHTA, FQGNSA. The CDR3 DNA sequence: TGTGCCAGCAGCTCGGGACTAGCGGATTACAATGAGCAGTTCTTC. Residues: CASSSGLADYNEQFF.

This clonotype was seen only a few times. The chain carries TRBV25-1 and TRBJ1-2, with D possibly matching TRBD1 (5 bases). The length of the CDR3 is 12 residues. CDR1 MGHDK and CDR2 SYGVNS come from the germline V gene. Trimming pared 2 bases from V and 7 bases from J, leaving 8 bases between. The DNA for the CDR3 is TGTGCCAGCAGTGAAGTGGGGCTTGGCTACACCTTC. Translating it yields CASSEVGLGYTF.

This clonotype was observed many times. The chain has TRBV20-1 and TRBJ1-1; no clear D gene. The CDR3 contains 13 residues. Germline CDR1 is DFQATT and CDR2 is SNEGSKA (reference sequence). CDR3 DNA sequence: TGCAGCCTTAGTGTGGGCTCGAACACTGAAGCTTTCTTT. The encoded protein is CSLSVGSNTEAFF.

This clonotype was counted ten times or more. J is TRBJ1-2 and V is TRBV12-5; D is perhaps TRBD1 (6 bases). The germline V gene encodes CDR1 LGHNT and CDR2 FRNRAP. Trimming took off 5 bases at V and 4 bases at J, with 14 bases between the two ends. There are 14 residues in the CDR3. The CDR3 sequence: CASGPPTGFYGYTF. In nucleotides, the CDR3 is TGTGCTAGTGGTCCCCCTACAGGGTTCTATGGCTACACCTTC.

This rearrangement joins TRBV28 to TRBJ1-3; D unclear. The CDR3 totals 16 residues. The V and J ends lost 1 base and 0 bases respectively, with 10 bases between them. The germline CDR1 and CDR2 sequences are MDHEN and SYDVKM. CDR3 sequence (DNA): TGTGCCAGCAGTTTATTGGTGGAACTCTCTGGAAACACCATATATTTT. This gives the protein CASSLLVELSGNTIYF.

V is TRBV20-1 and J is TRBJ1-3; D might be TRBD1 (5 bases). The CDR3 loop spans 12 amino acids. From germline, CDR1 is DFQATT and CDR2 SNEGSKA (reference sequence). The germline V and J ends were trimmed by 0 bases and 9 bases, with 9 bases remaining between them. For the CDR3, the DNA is TGCAGTGCTAGAGAGGGGGGAGGCACCATATATTTT. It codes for CSAREGGGTIYF.

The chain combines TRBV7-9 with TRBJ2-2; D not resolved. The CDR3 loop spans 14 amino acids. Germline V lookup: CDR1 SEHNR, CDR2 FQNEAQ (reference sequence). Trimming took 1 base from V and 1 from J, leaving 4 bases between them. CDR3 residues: CASSLVMNTGELFF. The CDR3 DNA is TGTGCCAGCAGCTTAGTTATGAACACCGGGGAGCTGTTTTTT.

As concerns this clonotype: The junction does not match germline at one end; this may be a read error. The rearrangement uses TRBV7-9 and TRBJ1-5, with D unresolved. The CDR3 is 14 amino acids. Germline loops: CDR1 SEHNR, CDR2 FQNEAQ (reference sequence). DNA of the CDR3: TGTGCCAGCAGCTTAGAGTTATACAATGAGCCCCAGCATTTT. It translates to CASSLELYNEPQHF. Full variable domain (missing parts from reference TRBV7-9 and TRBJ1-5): DTGVSQNPRHKITKRGQNVTFRCDPISEHNRLYWYRQTLGQGPEFLTYFQNEAQLEKSRLLSDRFSAERPKGSFSTLEIQRTEQGDSAMYLCASSLELYNEPQHFGDGTRLSIL.

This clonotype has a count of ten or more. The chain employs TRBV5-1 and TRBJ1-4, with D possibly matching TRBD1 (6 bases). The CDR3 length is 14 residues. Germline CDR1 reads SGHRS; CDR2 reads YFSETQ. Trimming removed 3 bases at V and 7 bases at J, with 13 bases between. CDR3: CASSSGTRSEKLFF. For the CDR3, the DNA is TGCGCCAGCAGCTCCGGGACAAGGAGTGAAAAACTGTTTTTT.

CDR3 in amino acids: CASSIGLAGRELFF. In DNA, the CDR3 is TGTGCCAGTAGTATAGGGCTAGCGGGACGGGAGCTGTTTTTT. The V call is TRBV19, the J call TRBJ2-2; 9 positions agree with TRBD2. Trimming at V came to 1 base and at J to 9 bases, leaving 3 bases not matched to a gene. Germline V gene lookup returns CDR1 LNHDA and CDR2 SQIVND (reference sequence). The CDR3 totals 14 residues.

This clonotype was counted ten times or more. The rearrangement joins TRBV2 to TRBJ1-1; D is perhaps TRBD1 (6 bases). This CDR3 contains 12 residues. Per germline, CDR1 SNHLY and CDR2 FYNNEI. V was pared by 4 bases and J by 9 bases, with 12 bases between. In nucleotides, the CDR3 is TGTGCCAGCAGTGGGGGGGCAGAACAAGCTTTCTTT. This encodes CASSGGAEQAFF.